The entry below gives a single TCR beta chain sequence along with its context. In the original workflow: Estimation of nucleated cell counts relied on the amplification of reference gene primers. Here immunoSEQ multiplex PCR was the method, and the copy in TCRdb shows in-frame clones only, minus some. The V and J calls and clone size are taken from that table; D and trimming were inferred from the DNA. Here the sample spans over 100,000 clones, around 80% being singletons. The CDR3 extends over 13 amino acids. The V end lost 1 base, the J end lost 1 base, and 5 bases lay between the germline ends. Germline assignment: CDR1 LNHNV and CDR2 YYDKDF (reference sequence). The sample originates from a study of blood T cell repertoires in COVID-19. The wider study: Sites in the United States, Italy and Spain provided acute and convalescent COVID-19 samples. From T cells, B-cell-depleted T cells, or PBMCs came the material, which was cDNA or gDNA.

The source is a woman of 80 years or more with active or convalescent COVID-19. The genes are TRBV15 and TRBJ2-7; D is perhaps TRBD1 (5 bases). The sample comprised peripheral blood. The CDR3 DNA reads TGTGCCACCAGCAGAGGGACATCCTACGAGCAGTACTTC. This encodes CATSRGTSYEQYF.